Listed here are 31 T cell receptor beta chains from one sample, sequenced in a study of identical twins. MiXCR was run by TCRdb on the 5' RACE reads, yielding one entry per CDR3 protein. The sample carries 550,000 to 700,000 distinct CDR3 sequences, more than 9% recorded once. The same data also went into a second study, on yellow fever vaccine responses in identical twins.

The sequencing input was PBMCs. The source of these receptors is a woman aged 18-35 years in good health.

CDR3 in DNA: TGTGCCAGCAGCGGTACCTTACAGGGGGAGACCCAGTACTTC. The encoded protein is CASSGTLQGETQYF. The chain links TRBV2 to TRBJ2-5; 7 bases align to TRBD1. Trimming at V came to 6 bases and at J to 5 bases, leaving 9 bases not matched to a gene. The germline CDR1 and CDR2 sequences are SNHLY and FYNNEI. The CDR3 spans 14 residues.

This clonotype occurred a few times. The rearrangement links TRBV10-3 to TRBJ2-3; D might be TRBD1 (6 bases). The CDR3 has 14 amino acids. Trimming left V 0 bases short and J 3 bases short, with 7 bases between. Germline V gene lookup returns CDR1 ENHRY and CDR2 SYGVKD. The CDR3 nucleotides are TGTGCCATCAGTGAGTCGAGGGGGACAGATACGCAGTATTTT. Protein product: CAISESRGTDTQYF.

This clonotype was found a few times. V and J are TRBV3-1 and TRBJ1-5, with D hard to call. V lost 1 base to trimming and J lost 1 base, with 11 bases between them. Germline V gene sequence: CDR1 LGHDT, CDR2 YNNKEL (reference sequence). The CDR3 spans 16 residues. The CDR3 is CASSQGPPGSNQPQHF. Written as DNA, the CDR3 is TGTGCCAGCAGCCAAGGGCCCCCGGGGAGCAATCAGCCCCAGCATTTT.

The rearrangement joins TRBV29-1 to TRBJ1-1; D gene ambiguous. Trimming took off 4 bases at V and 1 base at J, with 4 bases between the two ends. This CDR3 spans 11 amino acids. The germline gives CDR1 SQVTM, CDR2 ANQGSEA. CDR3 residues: CSVGKNTEAFF. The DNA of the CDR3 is TGCAGCGTTGGAAAGAACACTGAAGCTTTCTTT. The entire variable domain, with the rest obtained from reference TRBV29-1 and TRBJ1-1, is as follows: SAVISQKPSRDICQRGTSLTIQCQVDSQVTMMFWYRQQPGQSLTLIATANQGSEATYESGFVIDKFPISRPNLTFSTLTVSNMSPEDSSIYLCSVGKNTEAFFGQGTRLTVV.

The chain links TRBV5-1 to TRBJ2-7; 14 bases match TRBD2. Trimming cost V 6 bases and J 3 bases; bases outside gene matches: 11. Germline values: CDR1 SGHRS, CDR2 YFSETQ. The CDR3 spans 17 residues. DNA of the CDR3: TGCGCCAGCAACCTGGGGGGGACTAGCGGGGGTAGCTACGAGCAGTACTTC. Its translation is CASNLGGTSGGSYEQYF.

CDR3 protein: CASSLGPDKSNIQYF. CDR3 sequence (DNA): TGTGCCAGCAGCTTAGGACCCGACAAAAGTAACATTCAGTACTTC. V and J are TRBV7-2 and TRBJ2-4; D remains unclear. V lost 1 base and J 7 bases, leaving 14 bases between the germline ends. CDR1 is SGHTA, CDR2 FQGNSA, per germline. This CDR3 is 15 amino acids long.

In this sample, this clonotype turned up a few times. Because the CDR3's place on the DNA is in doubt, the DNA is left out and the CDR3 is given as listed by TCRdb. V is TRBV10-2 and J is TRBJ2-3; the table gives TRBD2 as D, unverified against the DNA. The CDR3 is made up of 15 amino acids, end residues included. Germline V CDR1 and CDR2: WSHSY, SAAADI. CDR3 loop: CASSTSGLTTDTQYF.

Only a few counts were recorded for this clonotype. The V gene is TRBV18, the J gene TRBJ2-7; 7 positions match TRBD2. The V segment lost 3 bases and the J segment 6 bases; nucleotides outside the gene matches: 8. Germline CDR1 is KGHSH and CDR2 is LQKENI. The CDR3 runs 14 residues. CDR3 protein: CASSPSGGAGEQYF. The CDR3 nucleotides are TGTGCCAGCTCACCTTCGGGAGGTGCGGGCGAGCAGTACTTC.

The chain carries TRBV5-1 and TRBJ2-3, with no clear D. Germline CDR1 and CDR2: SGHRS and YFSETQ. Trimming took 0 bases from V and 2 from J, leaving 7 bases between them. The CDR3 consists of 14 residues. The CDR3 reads CASSLAAATDTQYF. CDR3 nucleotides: TGCGCCAGCAGCTTGGCGGCGGCCACAGATACGCAGTATTTT.

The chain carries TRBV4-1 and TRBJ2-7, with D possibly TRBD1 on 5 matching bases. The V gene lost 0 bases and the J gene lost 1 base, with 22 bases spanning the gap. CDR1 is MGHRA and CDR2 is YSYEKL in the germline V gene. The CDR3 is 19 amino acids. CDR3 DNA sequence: TGCGCCAGCAGCCAAGATCCTCTGGGTGGGGCCGGAAAGTCCTACGAGCAGTACTTC. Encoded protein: CASSQDPLGGAGKSYEQYF.

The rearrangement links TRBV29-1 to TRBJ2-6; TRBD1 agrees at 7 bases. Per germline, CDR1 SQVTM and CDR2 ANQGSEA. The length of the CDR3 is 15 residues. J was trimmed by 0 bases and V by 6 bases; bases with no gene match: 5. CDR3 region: CSVVGQSSGANVLTF. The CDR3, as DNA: TGCAGCGTGGTGGGACAGAGCTCTGGGGCCAACGTCCTGACTTTC. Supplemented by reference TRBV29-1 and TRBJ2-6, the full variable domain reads SAVISQKPSRDICQRGTSLTIQCQVDSQVTMMFWYRQQPGQSLTLIATANQGSEATYESGFVIDKFPISRPNLTFSTLTVSNMSPEDSSIYLCSVVGQSSGANVLTFGAGSRLTVL.

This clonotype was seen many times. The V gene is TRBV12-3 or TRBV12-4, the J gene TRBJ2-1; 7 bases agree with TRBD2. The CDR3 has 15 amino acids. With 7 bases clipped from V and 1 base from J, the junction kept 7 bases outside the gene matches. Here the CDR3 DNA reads TGTGCCAGCACCCATAGCGGGCCGTCCTACAATGAGCAGTTCTTC. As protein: CASTHSGPSYNEQFF.

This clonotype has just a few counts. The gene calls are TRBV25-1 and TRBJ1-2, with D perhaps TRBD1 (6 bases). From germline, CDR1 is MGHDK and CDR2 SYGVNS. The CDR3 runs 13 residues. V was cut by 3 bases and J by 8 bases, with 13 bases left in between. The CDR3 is CASSDPGARGYTF. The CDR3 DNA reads TGTGCCAGCAGTGATCCGGGGGCGCGAGGCTACACCTTC.

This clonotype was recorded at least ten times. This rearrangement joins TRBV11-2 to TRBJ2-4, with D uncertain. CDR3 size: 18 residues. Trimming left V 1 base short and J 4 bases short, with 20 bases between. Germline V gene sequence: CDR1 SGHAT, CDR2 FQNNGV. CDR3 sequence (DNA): TGTGCCAGCAGCTTAGTCACATTGGCTGGGGTTCAAAAAAACATTCAGTACTTC. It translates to CASSLVTLAGVQKNIQYF.

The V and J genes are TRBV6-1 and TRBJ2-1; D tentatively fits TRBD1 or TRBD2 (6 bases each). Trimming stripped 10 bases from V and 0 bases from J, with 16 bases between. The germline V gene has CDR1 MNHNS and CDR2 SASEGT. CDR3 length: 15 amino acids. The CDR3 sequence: CATKGGLTSYNEQFF. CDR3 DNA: TGTGCCACCAAGGGGGGTCTCACCTCCTACAATGAGCAGTTCTTC.

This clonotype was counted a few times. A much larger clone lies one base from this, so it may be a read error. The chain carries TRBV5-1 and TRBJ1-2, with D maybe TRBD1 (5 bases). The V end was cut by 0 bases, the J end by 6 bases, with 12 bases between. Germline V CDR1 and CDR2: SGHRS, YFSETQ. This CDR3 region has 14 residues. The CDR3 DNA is TGCGCCAGCAGCTTGGAGGCAGGGTTGGATGGCTACACCTTC. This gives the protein CASSLEAGLDGYTF.

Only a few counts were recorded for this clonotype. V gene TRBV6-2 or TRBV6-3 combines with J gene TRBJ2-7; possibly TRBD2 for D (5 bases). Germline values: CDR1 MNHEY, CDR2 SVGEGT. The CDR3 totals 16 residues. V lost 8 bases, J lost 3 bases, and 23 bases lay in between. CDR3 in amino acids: CASAPGLGGGFYEQYF. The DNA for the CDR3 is TGTGCCAGCGCTCCTGGGTTGGGCGGAGGATTCTACGAGCAGTACTTC.

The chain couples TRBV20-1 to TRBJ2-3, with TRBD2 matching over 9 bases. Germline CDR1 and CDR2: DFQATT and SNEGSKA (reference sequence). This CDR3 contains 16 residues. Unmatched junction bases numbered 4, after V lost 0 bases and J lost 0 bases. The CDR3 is CSARELAGKSTDTQYF. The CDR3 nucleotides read TGCAGTGCTAGAGAGCTAGCGGGAAAAAGCACAGATACGCAGTATTTT.

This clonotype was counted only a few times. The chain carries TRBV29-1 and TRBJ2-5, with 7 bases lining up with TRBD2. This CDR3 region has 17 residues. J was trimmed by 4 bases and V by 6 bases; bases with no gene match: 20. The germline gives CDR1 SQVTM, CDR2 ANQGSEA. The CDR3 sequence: CSVNLIETSRTRETQYF. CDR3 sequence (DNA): TGCAGCGTCAATCTTATAGAGACTAGCCGCACGCGAGAGACCCAGTACTTC.

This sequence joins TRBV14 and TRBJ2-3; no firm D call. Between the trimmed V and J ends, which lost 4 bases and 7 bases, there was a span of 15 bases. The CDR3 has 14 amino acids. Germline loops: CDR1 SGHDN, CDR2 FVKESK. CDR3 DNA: TGTGCCAGCAGCCCCGGGTCCGAGAGGAATACGCAGTATTTT. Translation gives CASSPGSERNTQYF.

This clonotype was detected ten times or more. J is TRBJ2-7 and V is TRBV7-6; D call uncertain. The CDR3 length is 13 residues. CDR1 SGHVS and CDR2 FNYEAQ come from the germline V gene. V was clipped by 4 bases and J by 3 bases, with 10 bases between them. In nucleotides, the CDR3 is TGTGCCAGCAGCTCACAACGAAACTACGAGCAGTACTTC. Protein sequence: CASSSQRNYEQYF.

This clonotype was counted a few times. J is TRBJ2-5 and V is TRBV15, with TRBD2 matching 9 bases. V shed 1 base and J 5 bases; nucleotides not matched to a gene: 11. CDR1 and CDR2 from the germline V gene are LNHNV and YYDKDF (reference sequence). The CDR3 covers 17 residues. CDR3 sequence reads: CATSRVVGRGGSETQYF. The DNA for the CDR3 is TGTGCCACCAGCAGAGTAGTTGGGCGGGGGGGATCGGAGACCCAGTACTTC.

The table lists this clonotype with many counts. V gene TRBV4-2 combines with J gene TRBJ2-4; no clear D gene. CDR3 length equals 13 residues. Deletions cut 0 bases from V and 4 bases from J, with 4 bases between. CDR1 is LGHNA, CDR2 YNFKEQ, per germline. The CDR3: CASSQDGKNIQYF. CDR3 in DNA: TGTGCCAGCAGCCAAGACGGAAAAAACATTCAGTACTTC.

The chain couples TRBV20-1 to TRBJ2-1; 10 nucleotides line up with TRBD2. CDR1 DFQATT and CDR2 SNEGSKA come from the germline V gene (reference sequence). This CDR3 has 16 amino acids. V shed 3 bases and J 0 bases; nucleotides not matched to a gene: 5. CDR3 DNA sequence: TGCAGTGCTAGTTTAGCGGGGGGCAGCTCCTACAATGAGCAGTTCTTC. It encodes CSASLAGGSSYNEQFF.

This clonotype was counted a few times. CDR3 DNA: TGTGCCAGCAGACCACTAACAGGGAACAATGAGCAGTTCTTC. Protein sequence: CASRPLTGNNEQFF. The chain employs TRBV6-1 and TRBJ2-1; D is possibly TRBD1 (6 bases). The CDR3 loop spans 14 amino acids. Germline loops: CDR1 MNHNS, CDR2 SASEGT. Between the trimmed V and J ends, which lost 6 bases and 5 bases, there was a span of 14 bases.

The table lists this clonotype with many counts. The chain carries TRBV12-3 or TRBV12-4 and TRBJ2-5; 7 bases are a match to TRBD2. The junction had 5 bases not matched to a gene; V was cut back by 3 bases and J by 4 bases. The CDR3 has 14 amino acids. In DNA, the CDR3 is TGTGCCAGCAGTTTTGCCCGGGGGGTAGAGACCCAGTACTTC. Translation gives CASSFARGVETQYF.

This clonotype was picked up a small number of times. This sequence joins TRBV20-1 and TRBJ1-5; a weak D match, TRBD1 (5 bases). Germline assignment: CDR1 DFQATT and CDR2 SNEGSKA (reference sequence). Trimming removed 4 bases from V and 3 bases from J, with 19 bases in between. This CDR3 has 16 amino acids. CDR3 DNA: TGCAGTGCTACGACGGGCGGGGGGTCCCTCAATCAGCCCCAGCATTTT. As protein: CSATTGGGSLNQPQHF.

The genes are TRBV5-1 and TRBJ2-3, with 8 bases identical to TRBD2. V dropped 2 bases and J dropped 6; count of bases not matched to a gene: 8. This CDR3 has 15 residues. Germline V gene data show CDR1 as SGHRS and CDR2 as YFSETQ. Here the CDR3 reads CASSLGRGAADTQYF. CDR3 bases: TGCGCCAGCAGCTTAGGGCGGGGGGCGGCTGATACGCAGTATTTT.

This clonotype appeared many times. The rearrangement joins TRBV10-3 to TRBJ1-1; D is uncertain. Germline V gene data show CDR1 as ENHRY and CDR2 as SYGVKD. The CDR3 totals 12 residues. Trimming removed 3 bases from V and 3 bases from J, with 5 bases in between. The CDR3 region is CAISDRDTEAFF. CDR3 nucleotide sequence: TGTGCCATCAGTGATCGGGACACTGAAGCTTTCTTT.

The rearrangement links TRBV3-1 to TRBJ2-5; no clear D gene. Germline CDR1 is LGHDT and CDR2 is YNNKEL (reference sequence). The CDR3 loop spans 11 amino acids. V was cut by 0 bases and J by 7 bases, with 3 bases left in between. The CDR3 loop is CASSQEGTQYF. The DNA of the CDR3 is TGTGCCAGCAGCCAAGAAGGGACCCAGTACTTC.

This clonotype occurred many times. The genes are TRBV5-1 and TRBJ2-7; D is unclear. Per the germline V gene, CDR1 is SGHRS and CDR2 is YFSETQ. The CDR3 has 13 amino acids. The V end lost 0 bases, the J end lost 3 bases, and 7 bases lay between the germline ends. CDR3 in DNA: TGCGCCAGCAGCTTGGTGCAGGACTACGAGCAGTACTTC. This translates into CASSLVQDYEQYF.